Detailed here is one T cell receptor beta chain. Study processing details: Counts of nucleated cells, estimated from reference gene primer amplification, were obtained. Some clones are missing from TCRdb's copy, which holds only in-frame ones; the method was immunoSEQ multiplex PCR. For V, J and clone size, that table is used; D and trimming come from the DNA. The data contain roughly 250,000 clones, approximately 85% of them singletons. This sample is part of a study of blood T cell repertoires in COVID-19. Study information: The samples span acute and convalescent COVID-19 from the United States, Italy and Spain. T cells, B-cell-depleted T cells, or PBMCs provided the cDNA or gDNA that served as material.

Specimen: peripheral blood. This TCR derives from a woman in her 70s with acute or convalescent COVID-19.

This CDR3 is CATSRFRKETQYF. The CDR3 DNA is TGTGCCACCAGCAGATTCAGGAAAGAGACCCAGTACTTC. The chain couples TRBV15 to TRBJ2-5, with D unresolved. The CDR3 has 13 residues. CDR1 is LNHNV, CDR2 YYDKDF, per germline (reference sequence). Trimming pared 2 bases from V and 3 bases from J, leaving 7 bases between.